This note documents a single T cell receptor (beta chain) sequence. The data stem from a study of blood T cell repertoires in COVID-19. At the level of the study: Whether acute or convalescent, the COVID-19 samples came from the United States, Italy and Spain. PBMCs, B-cell-depleted T cells, or T cells provided the cDNA or gDNA that made up the material.

The germline gives CDR1 LGHDT, CDR2 YNNKEL (reference sequence). Trimming stripped 3 bases from V and 2 bases from J, with 8 bases between. The CDR3 has 14 amino acids. Methods used by the authors: For nucleated cells, counts were estimated from reference gene primer amplification. The table came from immunoSEQ multiplex PCR; TCRdb's copy has only in-frame clones and leaves some out. V and J calls and clone size come straight from that table; D and trimming were deduced from the DNA. The sample shows tens of thousands of clones, around 90% of them seen only once. The sequenced sample was peripheral blood. The genes are TRBV3-1 (or the pseudogene TRBV3-2) and TRBJ1-3; D ambiguous. The source of this sequence is a woman in her seventies with acute or convalescent COVID-19. The CDR3 DNA follows: TGTGCCAGCAGCCAGGAAACAGCTGGAAACACCATATATTTT. Protein: CASSQETAGNTIYF.